Presented here are 3 T cell receptor beta chains from one specimen sequenced in a study of preoperative IRX-2 immunotherapy in early breast cancer. Data came from immunoSEQ multiplex PCR; TCRdb stores just in-frame clones and leaves some out. The repertoire includes around 22,000 clones, around nine tenths of them detected once, and 28% sits in the top ten. Treatment defined: preoperative locoregional IRX-2 cytokine immunotherapy. This material consisted of tumor tissue, taken after IRX-2 immunotherapy. These receptors all come from a human donor with breast cancer.

The chain recombines TRBV7-9 with TRBJ1-1, with D possibly being TRBD1 (5 bases). This CDR3 comprises 14 residues. V shed 4 bases and J shed 2 bases, with 11 bases lying between them. CDR1 and CDR2 from the germline V gene are SEHNR and FQNEAQ (reference sequence). The CDR3 sequence: CASSSFTGNTEAFF. The CDR3, as DNA: TGTGCCAGCAGCTCATTTACAGGTAACACTGAAGCTTTCTTT.

The chain couples TRBV27 to TRBJ2-1, with 13 bases identical to TRBD2. CDR1 is MNHEY, CDR2 SMNVEV, per germline (reference sequence). V shed 6 bases and J 2 bases; nucleotides not matched to a gene: 7. The CDR3 consists of 17 residues. CDR3 sequence (DNA): TGTGCCAGCAGACCACTAGCGGGGGGGAGGACCTACAATGAGCAGTTCTTC. Amino acid sequence: CASRPLAGGRTYNEQFF.

The chain links TRBV5-1 to TRBJ2-3, with D perhaps given as TRBD1 or TRBD2 (6 bases each). Germline V lookup: CDR1 SGHRS, CDR2 YFSETQ. V lost 0 bases, J lost 3 bases, and 20 bases lay in between. There are 18 residues in the CDR3. The DNA for the CDR3 is TGCGCCAGCAGCTTGGACAAAACCTCCCGGGGGCAGACAGATACGCAGTATTTT. It is translated as CASSLDKTSRGQTDTQYF.